This T cell receptor beta chain was observed in a study of CD8 T cells in Susac syndrome. V dropped 6 bases and J dropped 11 bases, with 20 bases sitting between them. The CDR3 is 15 amino acids. Germline assignment: CDR1 MNHEY and CDR2 SVGAGI. An input of about 0.45 to 1 ug of RNA was subjected to reverse transcription using random hexamers. Multiplex immunoSEQ PCR targeted 54 Vbeta and 13 Jbeta TCR beta segments. Each CDR3 protein is one row after TCRdb ran MiXCR on the immunoSEQ multiplex PCR reads. Altogether some 210,000 distinct CDR3 sequences are present, 94% being singletons, with the ten largest covering around 0.15%.

This chain connects TRBV6-5 to TRBJ2-6, with D perhaps being TRBD1 or TRBD2 (6 bases each). The source of this sequence is a human donor with Susac syndrome. Sequenced sample: CD4+ T cells from PBMCs. CDR3 region: CASRQGRDPPHVLTF. Written as DNA, the CDR3 is TGTGCCAGCAGGCAGGGGCGGGACCCTCCTCACGTCCTGACTTTC.